These T cell receptor beta chains were read from a single sample in a study of T cells in Graves' hyperthyroidism and ophthalmopathy. TCRdb re-called the multiplex PCR reads with MiXCR, one entry per CDR3 protein. The data hold 550,000 to 700,000 distinct CDR3 sequences, with around 15% observed a single time. Sequencing was performed on blood. These receptors all stem from a woman aged 40-49 years with Graves' ophthalmopathy. The CDR3 runs from the conserved cysteine through the conserved F or W. A D gene is named only where the DNA matches it firmly. Clone size appears in some rows only: once, few, many, or a class for an expanded clone.

V gene	J gene	clone size	D gene	CDR3 protein	CDR3 DNA
TRBV20-1	TRBJ2-7	.	TRBD1	CSARVTGTGGNEQYF	TGCAGTGCTAGAGTTACCGGGACAGGGGGCAACGAGCAGTACTTC
TRBV9	TRBJ2-7	many	TRBD1	CASSPQQTGIGYEQYF	TGTGCCAGCAGCCCACAGCAGACAGGGATCGGTTACGAGCAGTACTTC
TRBV28	TRBJ2-7	many	TRBD1	CASSLTDLTGKFYEQYF	TGTGCCAGCAGTTTGACGGACTTGACAGGGAAATTCTACGAGCAGTACTTC
TRBV30	TRBJ1-1	.	TRBD1	CAWTRQGATEAFF	TGTGCCTGGACCAGACAGGGGGCCACTGAAGCTTTCTTT
TRBV15	TRBJ2-7	many	.	CATSRSDYEQYF	TGTGCCACCAGCAGGTCGGACTACGAGCAGTACTTC
TRBV5-4	TRBJ2-2	few	TRBD1	CASMDRGIAGELFF	TGTGCCAGCATGGACAGGGGGATCGCCGGGGAGCTGTTTTTT
TRBV15	TRBJ1-1	.	TRBD1	CATSRVAYRGGNTEAFF	TGTGCCACCAGCAGAGTCGCTTACAGGGGTGGAAACACTGAAGCTTTCTTT
TRBV6-1	TRBJ1-5	.	.	CASRGGLEEPQHF	TGTGCCAGCCGGGGAGGCCTTGAGGAGCCCCAGCATTTT
TRBV6-1	TRBJ2-5	.	.	CASSEGGSQETQYF	TGTGCCAGCAGTGAAGGGGGATCCCAAGAGACCCAGTACTTC
TRBV15	TRBJ1-1	many	.	CATSRGIEAFF	TGTGCCACCAGCAGAGGTATAGAAGCTTTCTTT
TRBV2	TRBJ2-4	few	TRBD2	CASNIDPPSGRGKNIQYF	TGTGCCAGCAACATTGACCCCCCTAGCGGGAGGGGCAAAAACATTCAGTACTTC
TRBV28	TRBJ1-1	.	.	CASSPRRATNTEAFF	TGTGCCAGCAGCCCTCGGAGGGCCACGAACACTGAAGCTTTCTTT
TRBV18	TRBJ2-5	many	.	CASSPSPSQETQYF	TGTGCCAGCTCACCATCTCCGAGCCAAGAGACCCAGTACTTC
TRBV4-1	TRBJ1-1	.	.	CASSQEWGANTEAFF	TGCGCCAGCAGCCAAGAATGGGGAGCGAACACTGAAGCTTTCTTT
TRBV28	TRBJ1-5	many	.	CASSSSDRLSNQPQHF	TGTGCCAGCTCCTCTTCAGACAGGTTAAGCAATCAGCCCCAGCATTTT
TRBV19	TRBJ2-7	few	TRBD2	CASSSGLAGVAYEQYF	TGTGCCAGTAGTTCGGGACTAGCGGGGGTGGCGTACGAGCAGTACTTC
TRBV7-2	TRBJ2-5	many	TRBD1	CASSPESYRGETQYF	TGTGCCAGCAGCCCCGAGTCATACAGGGGGGAGACCCAGTACTTC
TRBV5-1	TRBJ2-7	.	TRBD1	CASSLRTGTVEEQYF	TGCGCCAGCAGCTTACGAACCGGGACAGTTGAGGAGCAGTACTTC
TRBV18	TRBJ2-5	many	TRBD1	CASSSRTGLETQYF	TGTGCCAGCTCATCCCGGACAGGGTTGGAGACCCAGTACTTC
TRBV6-2/TRBV6-3	TRBJ2-2	many	.	CASSYTGNANTGELFF	TGTGCCAGCAGCTACACAGGGAACGCGAACACCGGGGAGCTGTTTTTT
TRBV29-1	TRBJ2-7	.	.	CSAGGDTNEQYF	TGCAGCGCCGGCGGGGACACGAACGAGCAGTACTTC
TRBV6-1	TRBJ2-2	few	.	CASSATSHTGELFF	TGTGCCAGCAGCGCCACGAGTCACACCGGGGAGCTGTTTTTT
TRBV9	TRBJ2-5	few	.	CASSVEGSWETQYF	TGTGCCAGCAGCGTTGAAGGCTCCTGGGAGACCCAGTACTTC
TRBV27	TRBJ2-3	.	.	CASSPPGRGTTDTQYF	TGTGCCAGCAGCCCCCCGGGACGGGGGACCACAGATACGCAGTATTTT
TRBV19	TRBJ2-5	.	.	CASSITGYLQETQYF	TGTGCCAGTAGTATTACAGGGTACCTACAAGAGACCCAGTACTTC
TRBV20-1	TRBJ2-5	many	.	CSASQGLGFGGAQYF	TGCAGTGCTTCACAGGGGCTTGGCTTTGGAGGGGCCCAGTACTTC
TRBV6-5	TRBJ2-5	many	.	CASSPVGFGETQYF	TGTGCCAGCAGTCCCGTAGGGTTCGGAGAGACCCAGTACTTC
TRBV28	TRBJ2-7	many	.	CASRFDSQYPYEQYF	TGTGCCAGCAGATTCGACAGTCAGTACCCCTACGAGCAGTACTTC
TRBV5-6	TRBJ2-5	many	TRBD2	CASSLSGNVETQYF	TGTGCCAGCAGTCTGAGCGGGAACGTGGAGACCCAGTACTTC
TRBV28	TRBJ2-5	many	TRBD1	CASRLGQGVSETQYF	TGTGCCAGCAGATTGGGACAGGGGGTTTCAGAGACCCAGTACTTC
TRBV18	TRBJ2-5	many	.	CASSPGMETQYF	TGTGCCAGCTCACCGGGTATGGAGACCCAGTACTTC
TRBV5-1	TRBJ2-5	.	TRBD2	CASSLVKGERRLAVFDETQYF	TGCGCCAGCAGCTTGGTTAAAGGGGAGCGGAGACTAGCAGTGTTCGATGAGACCCAGTACTTC
TRBV28	TRBJ2-5	.	TRBD2	CASSSRGLAGVKETQYF	TGTGCCAGCAGTTCAAGGGGACTAGCGGGCGTTAAAGAGACCCAGTACTTC
TRBV4-3	TRBJ1-1	.	.	CASGEGSMNTEAFF	TGCGCCAGCGGTGAAGGGTCAATGAACACTGAAGCTTTCTTT
TRBV7-9	TRBJ2-7	many	.	CASSQERQLAYEQYF	TGTGCCAGCAGCCAAGAGAGGCAGTTGGCCTACGAGCAGTACTTC
TRBV19	TRBJ2-2	many	TRBD1	CASSIDRGTGELFF	TGTGCCAGTAGTATAGACAGGGGGACCGGGGAGCTGTTTTTT
TRBV6-2/TRBV6-3	TRBJ2-7	.	TRBD1	CASNYRGYEQYF	TGTGCCAGCAACTACAGGGGGTACGAGCAGTACTTC
TRBV24-1	TRBJ2-6	few	.	CATSDLPSGQHNVLTF	TGTGCCACCAGTGATTTACCTTCGGGGCAGCACAACGTCCTGACTTTC
TRBV12-3/TRBV12-4	TRBJ1-1	few	.	CASRTWVGNTEAFF	TGTGCCAGCAGGACCTGGGTGGGGAACACTGAAGCTTTCTTT
TRBV18	TRBJ2-7	many	TRBD2	CASSPRAGGATYEQYF	TGTGCCAGCTCACCACGTGCGGGAGGTGCAACCTACGAGCAGTACTTC
TRBV11-3	TRBJ2-7	many	.	CASSLGSGDSYEQYF	TGTGCCAGCAGCTTAGGGTCAGGGGATTCCTACGAGCAGTACTTC
TRBV12-3/TRBV12-4	TRBJ1-2	few	.	CASSSPGEVGGYTF	TGTGCCAGCAGCTCACCCGGCGAAGTTGGCGGCTACACCTTC
TRBV5-1	TRBJ2-7	many	.	CASSSENSLAYEQYF	TGCGCCAGCAGCTCTGAAAATTCTTTGGCCTACGAGCAGTACTTC
TRBV19	TRBJ2-6	.	TRBD1	CASKKGQGKAGANVLTF	TGTGCCAGTAAAAAGGGACAGGGGAAGGCTGGGGCCAACGTCCTGACTTTC
TRBV28	TRBJ2-5	many	TRBD1	CASSRTGGRETQYF	TGTGCCAGCAGCCGGACAGGGGGCCGCGAGACCCAGTACTTC
TRBV20-1	TRBJ2-7	many	TRBD2	CSASFLAGEDEQYF	TGCAGTGCTAGTTTCCTAGCGGGAGAAGACGAGCAGTACTTC
TRBV11-2	TRBJ2-7	few	TRBD2	CASSLGTSGSRYEQYF	TGTGCCAGCAGCTTAGGGACTAGCGGGAGTCGCTACGAGCAGTACTTC
TRBV5-4	TRBJ1-5	.	TRBD1	CASSLGSGTGWDQPQHF	TGTGCCAGCAGCTTGGGGTCCGGGACAGGGTGGGATCAGCCCCAGCATTTT
TRBV19	TRBJ1-2	few	TRBD1	CASSLGPGQGDYGYTF	TGTGCCAGTAGTCTAGGGCCCGGACAGGGGGACTATGGCTACACCTTC
TRBV6-2/TRBV6-3	TRBJ2-5	many	TRBD2	CASSPLAGTRTQYF	TGTGCCAGCAGTCCCCTAGCGGGGACCCGGACCCAGTACTTC
TRBV2	TRBJ1-5	.	.	CASRSGIRNQPQHF	TGTGCCAGCAGATCCGGGATCAGGAATCAGCCCCAGCATTTT
TRBV20-1	TRBJ1-2	many	.	CSASPVNYGYTF	TGCAGTGCTAGTCCCGTTAACTATGGTTACACCTTC
TRBV20-1	TRBJ1-1	many	.	CSAPTGLNTEAFF	TGCAGTGCCCCGACAGGTTTGAACACTGAAGCTTTCTTT
TRBV12-3/TRBV12-4	TRBJ1-1	.	.	CAGLVSGRAFF	TGTGCCGGTTTGGTTTCGGGCCGAGCTTTCTTT